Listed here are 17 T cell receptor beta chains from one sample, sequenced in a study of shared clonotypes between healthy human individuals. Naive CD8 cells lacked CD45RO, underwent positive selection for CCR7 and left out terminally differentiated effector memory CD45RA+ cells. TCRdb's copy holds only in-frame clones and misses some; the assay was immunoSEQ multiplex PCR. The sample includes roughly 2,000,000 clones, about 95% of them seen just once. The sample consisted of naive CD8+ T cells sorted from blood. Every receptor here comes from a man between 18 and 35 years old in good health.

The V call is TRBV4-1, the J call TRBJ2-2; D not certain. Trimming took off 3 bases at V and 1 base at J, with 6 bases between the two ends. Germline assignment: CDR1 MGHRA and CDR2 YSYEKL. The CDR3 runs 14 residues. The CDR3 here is CASSHDENTGELFF. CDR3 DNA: TGCGCCAGCAGCCACGACGAGAACACCGGGGAGCTGTTTTTT.

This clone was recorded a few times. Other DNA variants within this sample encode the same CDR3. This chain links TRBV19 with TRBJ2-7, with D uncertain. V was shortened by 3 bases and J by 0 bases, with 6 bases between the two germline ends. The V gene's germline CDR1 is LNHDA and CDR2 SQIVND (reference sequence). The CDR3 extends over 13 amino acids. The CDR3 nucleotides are TGTGCCAGTAGTATGACCGTCTCCTACGAGCAGTACTTC. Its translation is CASSMTVSYEQYF.

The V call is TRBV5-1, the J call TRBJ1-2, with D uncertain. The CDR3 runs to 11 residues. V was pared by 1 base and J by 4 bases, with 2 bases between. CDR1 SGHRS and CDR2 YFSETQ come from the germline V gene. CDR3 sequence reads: CASSLSYGYTF. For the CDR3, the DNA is TGCGCCAGCAGCTTGTCCTATGGCTACACCTTC.

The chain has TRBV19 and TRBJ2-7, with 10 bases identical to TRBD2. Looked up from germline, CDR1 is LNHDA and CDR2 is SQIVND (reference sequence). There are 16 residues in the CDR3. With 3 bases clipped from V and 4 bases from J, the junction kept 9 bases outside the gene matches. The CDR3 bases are TGTGCCAGTAGTATTACTAGCGGGGAGGGGAGTTACGAGCAGTACTTC. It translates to CASSITSGEGSYEQYF.

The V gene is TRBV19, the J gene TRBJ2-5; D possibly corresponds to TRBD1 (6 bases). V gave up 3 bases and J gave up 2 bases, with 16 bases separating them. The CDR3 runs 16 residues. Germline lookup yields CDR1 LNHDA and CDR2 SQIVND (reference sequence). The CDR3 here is CASSIVTGGGQETQYF. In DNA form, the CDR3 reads TGTGCCAGTAGTATCGTCACTGGGGGCGGTCAAGAGACCCAGTACTTC.

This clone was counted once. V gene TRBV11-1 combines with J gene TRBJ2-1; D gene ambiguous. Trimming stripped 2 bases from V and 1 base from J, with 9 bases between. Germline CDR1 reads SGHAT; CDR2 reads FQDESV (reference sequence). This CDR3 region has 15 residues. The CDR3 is CASSLTPQSYNEQFF. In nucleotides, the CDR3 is TGTGCCAGCAGCTTAACCCCGCAGTCCTACAATGAGCAGTTCTTC.

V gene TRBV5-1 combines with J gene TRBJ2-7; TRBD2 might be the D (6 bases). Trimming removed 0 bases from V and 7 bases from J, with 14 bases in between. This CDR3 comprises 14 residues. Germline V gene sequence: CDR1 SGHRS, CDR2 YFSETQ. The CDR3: CASSLVPGAGEQYF. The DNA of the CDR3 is TGCGCCAGCAGCTTGGTCCCGGGTGCGGGAGAGCAGTACTTC.

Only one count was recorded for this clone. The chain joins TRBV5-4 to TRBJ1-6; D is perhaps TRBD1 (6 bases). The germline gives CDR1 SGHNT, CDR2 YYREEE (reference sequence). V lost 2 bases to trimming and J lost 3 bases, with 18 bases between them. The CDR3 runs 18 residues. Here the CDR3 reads CASSFLAGATYYNSPLHF. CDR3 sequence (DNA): TGTGCCAGCAGCTTCTTGGCGGGGGCTACCTACTATAATTCACCCCTCCACTTT.

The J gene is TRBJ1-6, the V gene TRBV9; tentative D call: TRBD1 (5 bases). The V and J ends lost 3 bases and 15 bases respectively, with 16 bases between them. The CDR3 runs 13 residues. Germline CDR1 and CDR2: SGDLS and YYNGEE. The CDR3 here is CASSARGEDHLHF. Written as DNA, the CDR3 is TGTGCCAGCAGCGCGAGGGGAGAGGACCACCTCCACTTT. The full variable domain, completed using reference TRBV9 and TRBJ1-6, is DSGVTQTPKHLITATGQRVTLRCSPRSGDLSVYWYQQSLDQGLQFLIQYYNGEERAKGNILERFSAQQFPDLHSELNLSSLELGDSALYFCASSARGEDHLHFGNGTRLTVT.

CDR3 coding DNA: TGTGCCATCAGTTCCACAGGGACGTACGAGCAGTACTTC. This gives the protein CAISSTGTYEQYF. The chain recombines TRBV10-3 with TRBJ2-7, with TRBD1 as a possible D gene (6 bases). V was trimmed by 5 bases and J by 4 bases, leaving 12 bases between them. This CDR3 contains 13 residues. CDR1 is ENHRY, CDR2 SYGVKD, per germline.

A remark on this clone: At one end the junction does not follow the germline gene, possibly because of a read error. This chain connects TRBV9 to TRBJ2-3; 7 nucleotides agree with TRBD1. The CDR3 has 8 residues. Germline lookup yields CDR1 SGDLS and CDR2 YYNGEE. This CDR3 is CASSSTGF. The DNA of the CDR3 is TGTGCCAGCAGCTCGACAGGGTTT.

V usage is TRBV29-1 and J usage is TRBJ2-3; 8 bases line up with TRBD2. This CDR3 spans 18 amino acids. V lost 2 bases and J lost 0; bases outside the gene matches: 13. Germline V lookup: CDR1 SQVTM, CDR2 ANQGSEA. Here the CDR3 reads CSVEILLLAEISTDTQYF. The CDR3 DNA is TGCAGCGTTGAAATCCTCTTACTAGCGGAGATAAGCACAGATACGCAGTATTTT.

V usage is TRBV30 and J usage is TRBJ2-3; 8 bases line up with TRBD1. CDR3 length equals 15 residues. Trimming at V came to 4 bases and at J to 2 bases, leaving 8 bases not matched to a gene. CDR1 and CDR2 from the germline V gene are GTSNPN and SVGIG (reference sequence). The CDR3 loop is CAWTPTTGATDTQYF. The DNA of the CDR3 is TGTGCCTGGACCCCAACGACAGGGGCCACAGATACGCAGTATTTT.

Here the CDR3 DNA reads TGTGCCAGCAGTTACGAGGACTATAGCAATCAGCCCCAGCATTTT. It translates to CASSYEDYSNQPQHF. This chain links TRBV6-6 with TRBJ1-5; no clear D gene. Looked up from germline, CDR1 is MNHNY and CDR2 is SVGAGI (reference sequence). CDR3 length: 15 residues. Trimming shortened V by 2 bases and J by 0 bases, and 8 bases separated the two germline ends.

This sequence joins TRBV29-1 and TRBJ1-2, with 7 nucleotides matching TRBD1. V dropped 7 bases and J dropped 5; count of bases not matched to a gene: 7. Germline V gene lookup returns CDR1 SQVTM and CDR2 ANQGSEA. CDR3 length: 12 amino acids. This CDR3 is CSAPGTAYGYTF. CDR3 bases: TGCAGCGCGCCCGGGACAGCTTATGGCTACACCTTC.

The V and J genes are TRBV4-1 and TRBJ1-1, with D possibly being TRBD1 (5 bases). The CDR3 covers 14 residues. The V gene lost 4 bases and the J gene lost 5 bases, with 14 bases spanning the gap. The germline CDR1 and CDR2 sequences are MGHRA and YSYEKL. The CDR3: CASSRRDLVTEAFF. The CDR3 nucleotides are TGCGCCAGCAGCCGAAGGGACTTAGTAACTGAAGCTTTCTTT.

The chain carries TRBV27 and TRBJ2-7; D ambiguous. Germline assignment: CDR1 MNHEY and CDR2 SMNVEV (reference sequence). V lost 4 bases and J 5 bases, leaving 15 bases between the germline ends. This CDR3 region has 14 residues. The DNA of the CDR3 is TGTGCCAGCAGTTCTACACTACTCAGCGACGAGCAGTACTTC. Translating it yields CASSSTLLSDEQYF.